These 21 T cell receptor beta chains came from one sample sequenced in a study of blood T cell repertoires in COVID-19 (dated by TCRdb to between 2020 and 2021). Library preparation used the immunoSEQ multiplex PCR assay. Entries here come from immuneACCESS through TCRdb and include only in-frame sequences with V and J called. Some clones fail to appear in such tables; in the studies checked, an unresolved V gene covers under half of the shortfall, and the cause of the remainder is unknown. The sample includes roughly 250,000 clones, with about 88% observed a single time. The ten largest clones capture about 1.5% of the sample. The source material was PBMCs or T cells enriched from blood (not recorded which). Receptors originate from a woman aged 45-60 years who had recovered from COVID-19.

The rearrangement links TRBV28 to TRBJ1-5, with D perhaps matching TRBD1 (5 bases). CDR3 length: 16 amino acids. Between the trimmed V and J ends, which lost 2 bases and 4 bases, there was a span of 15 bases. Germline CDR1 is MDHEN and CDR2 is SYDVKM. CDR3 protein: CASSLGWQGSNQPQHF. The CDR3 nucleotides read TGTGCCAGCAGTTTAGGGTGGCAGGGTAGTAATCAGCCCCAGCATTTT.

The table lists this clone with a few counts. V is TRBV5-1 and J is TRBJ2-7; 10 bases agree with TRBD1. The CDR3 consists of 14 residues. Germline values: CDR1 SGHRS, CDR2 YFSETQ. Trimming removed 2 bases from V and 6 bases from J; junction bases left unmatched: 5. CDR3 sequence reads: CASSLNRDRGEQYF. CDR3 nucleotide sequence: TGCGCCAGCAGCTTAAACCGGGACAGGGGCGAGCAGTACTTC.

This chain links TRBV7-9 with TRBJ1-2; D is undetermined. V shed 2 bases and J shed 1 base, with 5 bases lying between them. CDR1 and CDR2 (germline): SEHNR, FQNEAQ (reference sequence). The CDR3 extends over 13 amino acids. CDR3 in amino acids: CASSLSDNYGYTF. The CDR3 coding sequence is TGTGCCAGCAGCTTAAGCGATAACTATGGCTACACCTTC.

The CDR3 DNA reads TGCGCCAGCAGCTCGGGACAAGAGACCCAGTACTTC. Translation gives CASSSGQETQYF. This chain connects TRBV5-1 to TRBJ2-5, with D perhaps matching TRBD2 (5 bases). Trimming pared 3 bases from V and 2 bases from J, leaving 5 bases between. Germline loops: CDR1 SGHRS, CDR2 YFSETQ. The CDR3 runs 12 residues.

This clone occurred a few times. This rearrangement joins TRBV5-1 to TRBJ1-1; 7 bases match TRBD1. The CDR3 extends over 15 amino acids. Trimming removed 5 bases from V and 1 base from J; junction bases left unmatched: 8. Germline assignment: CDR1 SGHRS and CDR2 YFSETQ. The CDR3 region is CASSPEGQPNTEAFF. As DNA, the CDR3 is TGCGCCAGCAGTCCGGAGGGACAGCCGAACACTGAAGCTTTCTTT.

The rearrangement joins TRBV4-1 to TRBJ2-4; 12 bases are a match to TRBD2. J was trimmed by 0 bases and V by 0 bases; bases with no gene match: 12. This CDR3 comprises 21 residues. Germline assignment: CDR1 MGHRA and CDR2 YSYEKL. CDR3 sequence: CASSQDRTSGTISIAKNIQYF. The CDR3 coding sequence is TGCGCCAGCAGCCAAGACCGGACTAGCGGGACAATCAGTATAGCCAAAAACATTCAGTACTTC.

The J gene is TRBJ2-1, the V gene TRBV19, with 9 bases identical to TRBD2. V was clipped by 3 bases and J by 4 bases; unmatched bases: 4. CDR3 length: 15 residues. CDR1 and CDR2 (germline): LNHDA, SQIVND (reference sequence). DNA of the CDR3: TGTGCCAGTAGTATTCGACTAGCGGTATACAATGAGCAGTTCTTC. Protein: CASSIRLAVYNEQFF.

The chain joins TRBV20-1 to TRBJ2-7; 8 bases line up with TRBD2. V was clipped by 5 bases and J by 4 bases; unmatched bases: 10. The CDR3 is made up of 14 amino acids. The germline CDR1 and CDR2 sequences are DFQATT and SNEGSKA (reference sequence). This CDR3 is CSAGAAGGTYEQYF. The CDR3, as DNA: TGCAGTGCTGGTGCGGCGGGAGGAACATACGAGCAGTACTTC.

This chain joins TRBV7-9 and TRBJ2-3, with unresolved D. The CDR3 covers 15 residues. Trimming stripped 6 bases from V and 2 bases from J, with 15 bases between. Germline CDR1 SEHNR, CDR2 FQNEAQ (reference sequence). CDR3 protein: CASSPKMRITDTQYF. CDR3 sequence (DNA): TGTGCCAGCAGTCCTAAAATGAGAATCACAGATACGCAGTATTTT.

V and J are TRBV10-3 and TRBJ2-7; 7 bases map to TRBD1. Per the germline V gene, CDR1 is ENHRY and CDR2 is SYGVKD. CDR3 length: 11 amino acids. Trimming took 5 bases from V and 12 from J; bases not matched to a gene: 7. CDR3: CAISPETGLYF. The DNA for the CDR3 is TGTGCCATCAGTCCTGAGACAGGGCTGTACTTC.

The chain links TRBV6-2 or TRBV6-3 to TRBJ2-1; 11 nucleotides agree with TRBD1. Losses at the gene ends were 5 bases for V and 4 bases for J; bases not matched to a gene: 4. Germline CDR1 MNHEY, CDR2 SVGEGT. CDR3 length equals 15 residues. In DNA form, the CDR3 reads TGTGCCAGCAGTATGGGACAGGGGGAGTACAATGAGCAGTTCTTC. It is translated as CASSMGQGEYNEQFF.

The CDR3 protein is CATSDLGRGQGYYGYTF. The CDR3 nucleotides read TGTGCCACCAGTGATTTGGGGCGCGGACAGGGGTACTATGGCTACACCTTC. The rearrangement uses TRBV24-1 and TRBJ1-2; 9 bases match TRBD1. Per germline, CDR1 KGHDR and CDR2 SFDVKD. The CDR3 covers 17 residues. V dropped 0 bases and J dropped 3; count of bases not matched to a gene: 7.

This chain uses TRBV24-1 with TRBJ2-1; D is undetermined. V shed 1 base and J shed 5 bases, with 8 bases lying between them. The CDR3 runs 14 residues. Germline V gives CDR1 KGHDR, CDR2 SFDVKD. CDR3 sequence (DNA): TGTGCCACCAGTGATTTTCCAGTTAACAATGAGCAGTTCTTC. Translated: CATSDFPVNNEQFF.

V is TRBV5-1 and J is TRBJ1-4, with a tentative D call TRBD1 (6 bases). There are 16 residues in the CDR3. Germline assignment: CDR1 SGHRS and CDR2 YFSETQ. V lost 1 base and J lost 3, with 13 bases in between. CDR3 DNA sequence: TGCGCCAGCAGCTTGTGGGCCGGGGGGCCTAATGAAAAACTGTTTTTT. Protein sequence: CASSLWAGGPNEKLFF.

CDR3 sequence: CASSQDVGGGSPLHF. CDR3 DNA sequence: TGTGCCAGCAGCCAAGATGTAGGGGGCGGCTCACCCCTCCACTTT. The chain has TRBV3-1 (or the pseudogene TRBV3-2) and TRBJ1-6, with 7 positions matching TRBD1. This CDR3 region has 15 residues. The V gene's germline CDR1 is LGHDT and CDR2 YNNKEL (reference sequence). The ends lost 0 bases at V and 10 bases at J; junction bases unmatched: 6.

In this sample, this clone turned up once. The rearrangement uses TRBV5-1 and TRBJ2-2; 11 bases are a match to TRBD2. V lost 4 bases and J lost 1; bases outside the gene matches: 6. The germline CDR1 and CDR2 sequences are SGHRS and YFSETQ. The CDR3 extends over 17 amino acids. CDR3 nucleotide sequence: TGCGCCAGCAGCGGGGGGACTAGCGGATGGAACACCGGGGAGCTGTTTTTT. Protein product: CASSGGTSGWNTGELFF.

This chain connects TRBV2 to TRBJ1-1; D may be TRBD1 (6 bases). The V end lost 2 bases, the J end lost 5 bases, and 12 bases lay between the germline ends. This CDR3 has 14 amino acids. Germline values: CDR1 SNHLY, CDR2 FYNNEI. CDR3 nucleotides: TGTGCCAGCAGTGAAACAGGGAGCTCAACTGAAGCTTTCTTT. Amino acid sequence: CASSETGSSTEAFF.

This clone was counted once. The gene calls are TRBV10-3 and TRBJ2-1, with 12 bases matching TRBD1. There are 16 residues in the CDR3. Trimming took 0 bases from V and 8 from J; bases not matched to a gene: 5. Germline CDR1 is ENHRY and CDR2 is SYGVKD. The CDR3 region has the DNA TGTGCCATCAGTGAGTCGGGACAGGGGGCTGTTGATGAGCAGTTCTTC. This encodes CAISESGQGAVDEQFF.

This rearrangement joins TRBV5-1 to TRBJ2-7; 8 bases align to TRBD1. Germline V gene sequence: CDR1 SGHRS, CDR2 YFSETQ. The length of the CDR3 is 14 residues. The V segment lost 2 bases and the J segment 2 bases; nucleotides outside the gene matches: 3. This CDR3 is CASSFDRGPYEQYF. As DNA, the CDR3 is TGCGCCAGCAGCTTTGACAGGGGACCCTACGAGCAGTACTTC.

This clone was observed a single time. V gene TRBV29-1 combines with J gene TRBJ1-1; D is perhaps TRBD1 (5 bases). Germline CDR1 and CDR2: SQVTM and ANQGSEA. The CDR3 has 12 amino acids. Trimming stripped 6 bases from V and 6 bases from J, with 14 bases between. The DNA for the CDR3 is TGCAGCGTCGGGGGGGGAGGCGCTGAAGCTTTCTTT. It specifies CSVGGGGAEAFF.

The chain joins TRBV6-6 to TRBJ2-7; TRBD2 is a possible D gene (6 bases). The germline gives CDR1 MNHNY, CDR2 SVGAGI (reference sequence). V was clipped by 2 bases and J by 0 bases, with 14 bases between them. The CDR3 has 16 amino acids. CDR3 sequence: CASSYPPGRSSYEQYF. The CDR3 coding sequence is TGTGCCAGCAGTTACCCCCCAGGGAGGAGCTCCTACGAGCAGTACTTC.